Below, 29 T cell receptor beta chains from the same sample are listed, as sequenced in a study of immune characterization of retroperitoneal liposarcoma. A single record per CDR3 protein comes from TCRdb applying MiXCR to the PCR reads. This sample has more than 9,000 distinct CDR3 sequences, with over 35% found just once. What was sequenced was tumor tissue. Every receptor here comes from a male donor with retroperitoneal liposarcoma.

In DNA, the CDR3 is TGTGCCAGCAGGGGAGGTAGTAGCGGGGTCCGGGATACGCAGTATTTT. This translates into CASRGGSSGVRDTQYF. The chain combines TRBV6-1 with TRBJ2-3, with TRBD2 matching 8 bases. The V gene's germline CDR1 is MNHNS and CDR2 SASEGT. This CDR3 is 16 amino acids long. Losses at the gene ends were 6 bases for V and 6 bases for J; bases not matched to a gene: 14.

The chain recombines TRBV27 with TRBJ2-1, with TRBD2 matching 12 bases. V shed 6 bases, J shed 7 bases, and the junction held 4 bases outside the gene matches. The CDR3 loop spans 14 amino acids. Germline CDR1 is MNHEY and CDR2 is SMNVEV (reference sequence). Here the CDR3 reads CASRLAGGVNEQFF. CDR3 DNA: TGTGCCAGCAGACTAGCGGGAGGTGTAAATGAGCAGTTCTTC.

This clonotype was seen many times. The rearrangement joins TRBV6-1 to TRBJ1-5; D is possibly TRBD1 (5 bases). This CDR3 is 14 amino acids long. The V gene lost 6 bases and the J gene lost 3 bases, with 12 bases spanning the gap. Germline V CDR1 and CDR2: MNHNS, SASEGT. The DNA of the CDR3 is TGTGCCAGCAGCGACAGCGGTAACAATCAGCCCCAGCATTTT. Residues: CASSDSGNNQPQHF.

The V gene is TRBV6-1, the J gene TRBJ2-3; D gene uncertain. The V gene's germline CDR1 is MNHNS and CDR2 SASEGT. The V end lost 7 bases, the J end lost 4 bases, and 6 bases lay between the germline ends. CDR3 size: 11 residues. CDR3 nucleotide sequence: TGTGCCAGCAAGGACCCAGATACGCAGTATTTT. The encoded protein is CASKDPDTQYF.

This clonotype was observed a few times. For the CDR3, the DNA is TGTGCCAGCAGTGAGGTACAAAACACCGGGGAGCTGTTTTTT. Translation gives CASSEVQNTGELFF. The chain joins TRBV6-1 to TRBJ2-2; no reliable D call. The length of the CDR3 is 14 residues. CDR1 is MNHNS, CDR2 SASEGT, per germline. V was clipped by 3 bases and J by 2 bases, with 7 bases between them.

This clonotype rates as medium-sized (0.01 to 0.1%). The CDR3 spells CASSSPRGRSYNEQFF. In nucleotides, the CDR3 is TGTGCCAGCAGTAGCCCGAGGGGACGCTCCTACAATGAGCAGTTCTTC. V usage is TRBV27 and J usage is TRBJ2-1; TRBD1 or TRBD2 may be the D gene (5 bases each). V lost 5 bases and J lost 0, with 14 bases in between. The CDR3 has 16 residues. Germline V gene sequence: CDR1 MNHEY, CDR2 SMNVEV (reference sequence).

The V call is TRBV12-3 or TRBV12-4, the J call TRBJ2-1, with TRBD1 as a possible D gene (6 bases). The DNA matches TRBJ2-7 better at its end, which makes the J call doubtful. The CDR3 covers 14 residues. The CDR3 DNA is TGTGCCAGCAGTTCCTCGGACAGACTCTACGAGCAGTACTTC. It yields the protein CASSSSDRLYEQYF.

The chain recombines TRBV10-1 with TRBJ2-2; no clear D gene. This CDR3 is built from 14 residues. The V and J ends lost 4 bases and 1 base respectively, with 7 bases between them. Germline V CDR1 and CDR2: WNHNN, SYGVQD (reference sequence). CDR3 coding DNA: TGCGCCAGCAGTGGTTACGGGAACACCGGGGAGCTGTTTTTT. It translates to CASSGYGNTGELFF.

The chain is built from TRBV6-8 and TRBJ2-4; 7 bases line up with TRBD1. Losses at the gene ends were 5 bases for V and 13 bases for J; bases not matched to a gene: 14. CDR3 size: 14 residues. Germline CDR1 reads MNHGY; CDR2 reads SAAAGT. CDR3 coding DNA: TGTGCCAGCAGTCTACAGGGGCGCGACGATGAGCAGTACTTC. Its translation is CASSLQGRDDEQYF.

This clonotype has more than one count but fewer than ten. The genes are TRBV7-4 and TRBJ2-3, with D perhaps assigned TRBD1 or TRBD2 (5 bases each). Near its end, the DNA agrees better with TRBJ2-7, so the J call may be wrong. The CDR3 loop spans 16 amino acids. The germline gives CDR1 SGHVT, CDR2 SQSDAQ. CDR3 sequence reads: CASSLTARGPTYEQYF. CDR3 in DNA: TGTGCCAGCAGCTTAACGGCTCGGGGCCCCACCTACGAGCAGTACTTC.

The chain employs TRBV6-1 and TRBJ1-6, with D hard to call. In germline, CDR1 is MNHNS, CDR2 SASEGT. V dropped 9 bases and J dropped 5 bases, with 14 bases sitting between them. This CDR3 is 14 amino acids long. CDR3 sequence: CASNLWGDNSPLHF. DNA for the CDR3: TGTGCCAGTAACCTGTGGGGAGATAATTCACCCCTCCACTTT.

By share of the sample, this clonotype is medium-sized. At one end the junction does not follow the germline gene, possibly because of a read error. V usage is TRBV6-6 and J usage is TRBJ2-1; 10 bases line up with TRBD2. The DNA matches TRBJ2-7 better at its end, which makes the J call doubtful. Per germline, CDR1 MNHNY and CDR2 SVGAGI (reference sequence). This CDR3 has 16 amino acids. The CDR3 region has the DNA TGTGCCAGCAGTGACTCGAGCGGGGGGGCCTACAATGAGCAGTACTTC. It is translated as CASSDSSGGAYNEQYF.

V usage is TRBV10-1 and J usage is TRBJ2-3, with D perhaps given as TRBD1 or TRBD2 (5 bases each). Germline CDR1 reads WNHNN; CDR2 reads SYGVQD (reference sequence). V was clipped by 8 bases and J by 2 bases, with 17 bases between them. The length of the CDR3 is 15 residues. CDR3 DNA sequence: TGCGCCAGCTTGCTGAGGGGAAAATCCACAGATACGCAGTATTTT. Translation: CASLLRGKSTDTQYF.

The J gene is TRBJ2-5, the V gene TRBV10-2, with D tentatively TRBD2 (6 bases). The closer fit of TRBJ2-7 to the DNA end suggests the J call may be wrong. The CDR3 spans 16 residues. From germline, CDR1 is WSHSY and CDR2 SAAADI. CDR3 coding DNA: TGCGCCAGCAGTGACCCGGCGGGGTCTAACTCCTACGAGCAGTACTTC. Its protein is CASSDPAGSNSYEQYF.

The rearrangement uses TRBV6-1 and TRBJ1-4, with D possibly TRBD1 on 6 matching bases. Looked up from germline, CDR1 is MNHNS and CDR2 is SASEGT. V was shortened by 8 bases and J by 0 bases, with 19 bases between the two germline ends. The CDR3 sequence is 17 residues long. This CDR3 is CASQDRPLIATNEKLFF. The CDR3 DNA is TGTGCCAGCCAAGACAGGCCTTTAATTGCAACTAATGAAAAACTGTTTTTT.

This clonotype ranks as medium-sized. The rearrangement uses TRBV6-1 and TRBJ2-1; D might be TRBD1 (5 bases). The J call may be faulty, since TRBJ2-7 better matches the DNA end. This CDR3 comprises 15 residues. The germline V gene encodes CDR1 MNHNS and CDR2 SASEGT. The CDR3 DNA reads as TGTGCCAGCAGTTCCCCTCGCAGGACACGGTACGAGCAGTACTTC. This encodes CASSSPRRTRYEQYF.

The chain employs TRBV6-1 and TRBJ2-7; 7 positions match TRBD1. CDR3 size: 14 residues. Unmatched junction bases numbered 2, after V lost 3 bases and J lost 0 bases. Germline V CDR1 and CDR2: MNHNS, SASEGT. The CDR3 loop is CASSEGDSSYEQYF. Written as DNA, the CDR3 is TGTGCCAGCAGTGAGGGGGACAGCTCCTACGAGCAGTACTTC.

In its sample, this clonotype was seen once. CDR3 protein: CASGGGGHQPQHF. CDR3 nucleotide sequence: TGTGCCAGCGGAGGAGGGGGTCACCAGCCCCAGCATTTT. The chain is built from TRBV6-1 and TRBJ1-5; perhaps TRBD1 as D (6 bases). Germline V gene sequence: CDR1 MNHNS, CDR2 SASEGT. This CDR3 has 13 residues. V was pared by 8 bases and J by 7 bases, with 15 bases between.

The V call is TRBV6-6, the J call TRBJ2-5; tentative D call: TRBD1 (5 bases). V was trimmed by 0 bases and J by 5 bases, leaving 19 bases between them. The CDR3 extends over 17 amino acids. The germline V gene encodes CDR1 MNHNY and CDR2 SVGAGI (reference sequence). The CDR3 nucleotides read TGTGCCAGCAGTTACTCGATATTGGTATCAGGGCGCGAGACCCAGTACTTC. This encodes CASSYSILVSGRETQYF.

This clonotype was detected only a few times. CDR3 amino acids: CASIRTGGFDEQFF. The CDR3 DNA sequence: TGTGCCAGCATCCGGACAGGGGGCTTTGATGAGCAGTTCTTC. The gene calls are TRBV12-3 or TRBV12-4 and TRBJ2-1; 11 bases fit TRBD1. The CDR3 extends over 14 amino acids. The J segment lost 8 bases and the V segment lost 7 bases, leaving 7 bases of the junction unmatched.

This clonotype was found many times. J is TRBJ2-3 and V is TRBV11-1; D is undetermined. Trimming cost V 1 base and J 5 bases, with 19 bases left between them. CDR3 size: 17 residues. CDR1 and CDR2 (germline): SGHAT, FQDESV (reference sequence). The CDR3 region is CASSLGTASGLGDTQYF. For the CDR3, the DNA is TGTGCCAGCAGCTTAGGTACTGCGTCAGGATTGGGAGATACGCAGTATTTT.

The V and J genes are TRBV10-1 and TRBJ2-1, with D maybe TRBD2 (7 bases). Near its end, the DNA agrees better with TRBJ2-5, so the J call may be wrong. This CDR3 is built from 15 residues. Germline V gene data show CDR1 as WNHNN and CDR2 as SYGVQD (reference sequence). The CDR3 is CASSESGGPLETQYF. CDR3 in DNA: TGCGCCAGCAGTGAGTCGGGGGGGCCATTAGAGACCCAGTACTTC.

The chain has TRBV6-1 and TRBJ2-1, with 7 bases identical to TRBD2. V gave up 4 bases and J gave up 6 bases; unmatched junction bases: 6. Germline V gene data show CDR1 as MNHNS and CDR2 as SASEGT. The CDR3 runs 14 residues. The CDR3 is CASSGASGPNEQFF. Written as DNA, the CDR3 is TGTGCCAGCAGTGGCGCTAGCGGTCCCAATGAGCAGTTCTTC.

The chain combines TRBV6-2 or TRBV6-3 with TRBJ2-1; no clear D. The J call may be incorrect, as the DNA end agrees better with TRBJ2-7. Germline V gene sequence: CDR1 MNHEY, CDR2 SVGEGT. The CDR3 is 12 residues long. CDR3 residues: CASSEQPYEQYF. CDR3 coding DNA: TGTGCCAGCAGTGAACAACCCTACGAGCAGTACTTC.

The chain combines TRBV12-3 or TRBV12-4 with TRBJ1-6, with 8 positions matching TRBD1. The junction had 26 bases not matched to a gene; V was cut back by 6 bases and J by 10 bases. This CDR3 contains 20 residues. The CDR3 loop reads CASSRLGQGPAGGLGSPLHF. The CDR3 bases are TGTGCCAGCAGCCGGTTAGGACAGGGCCCGGCGGGCGGTCTTGGGTCACCCCTCCACTTT.

This clonotype was counted at least ten times. The V and J genes are TRBV6-1 and TRBJ2-5; 9 bases match TRBD1. The CDR3 sequence is 13 residues long. V shed 9 bases, J shed 5 bases, and the junction held 7 bases outside the gene matches. The germline gives CDR1 MNHNS, CDR2 SASEGT. CDR3 in amino acids: CARSPGQGETQYF. CDR3 in DNA: TGTGCCAGGAGTCCGGGACAGGGCGAGACCCAGTACTTC.

The chain couples TRBV24-1 to TRBJ2-4, with 11 nucleotides matching TRBD1. The better agreement between TRBJ2-5 and the DNA end casts doubt on the J call. CDR3 size: 16 residues. CDR1 and CDR2 (germline): KGHDR, SFDVKD. Here the CDR3 reads CATSDTRTGGAETQYF. CDR3 in DNA: TGTGCCACCAGTGATACTCGGACAGGGGGCGCGGAGACCCAGTACTTC.

Many counts were recorded for this clonotype. At one end, the junction sequence differs from germline, possibly due to a read error. The chain recombines TRBV7-7 with TRBJ2-1, with 12 positions matching TRBD2. The germline CDR1 and CDR2 sequences are SSHAT and FNYEAQ (reference sequence). CDR3 size: 16 residues. CDR3 sequence (DNA): TGTGCTAGCAGCTTAGATGCTAGCGGGAGGGCGAATGAGCAGTTCTTC. Its translation: CASSLDASGRANEQFF.

The V and J genes are TRBV11-1 and TRBJ2-1; tentative D call: TRBD1 (6 bases). Judging by the DNA end, TRBJ2-7 fits better; the J call may be wrong. CDR1 SGHAT and CDR2 FQDESV come from the germline V gene (reference sequence). The CDR3 has 14 residues. CDR3 DNA: TGTGCCAGCAGCTTATTTTGGGGGCGAGGTGAGCAGTACTTC. This encodes CASSLFWGRGEQYF.